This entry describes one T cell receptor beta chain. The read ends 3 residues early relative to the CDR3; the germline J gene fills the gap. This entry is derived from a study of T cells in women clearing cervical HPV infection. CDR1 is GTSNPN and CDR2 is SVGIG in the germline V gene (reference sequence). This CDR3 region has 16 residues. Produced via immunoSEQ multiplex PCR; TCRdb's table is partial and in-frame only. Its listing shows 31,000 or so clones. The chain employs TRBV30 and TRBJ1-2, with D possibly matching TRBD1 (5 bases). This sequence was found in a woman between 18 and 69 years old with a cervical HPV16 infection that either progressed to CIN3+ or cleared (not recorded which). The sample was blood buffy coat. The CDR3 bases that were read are TGTGCCTGGAGTTCGACCGGGACTAGTAATCCCAATGAC. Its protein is CAWSSTGTSNPND. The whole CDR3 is CAWSSTGTSNPNDYTF.